This T cell receptor beta chain appears in the sequencing data of a study of T cells in Graves' hyperthyroidism and ophthalmopathy. Study in general: It was at initial diagnosis, before any treatment, that peripheral blood was collected. Study-wide results and limits: Appearing also in blood were most of the thyroid clonotypes expanded above 0.001.

TCR beta CDR3 sequences were amplified from RNA transcripts. TCR CDR3 regions were first amplified by RT-PCR with HTBI primers. From the multiplex PCR reads, TCRdb called clonotypes with MiXCR, one entry per CDR3 protein. The sample includes 550,000 to 650,000 distinct CDR3 sequences, around 15% of them seen just once. This clonotype has a count of ten or more. Its cognate antigen is unknown. V lost 5 bases and J 0 bases, leaving 7 bases between the germline ends. CDR1 and CDR2 from the germline V gene are GTSNPN and SVGIG (reference sequence). The CDR3 is 12 residues long. This sample holds PBMCs from about 9.3 ml fresh peripheral blood.

This TCR was recovered from a woman in her 40s with Graves' hyperthyroidism. The chain has TRBV30 and TRBJ1-1; D call uncertain. The sequenced material came from blood. The DNA for the CDR3 is TGTGCCTGGCAAGGAATGAACACTGAAGCTTTCTTT. Its translation: CAWQGMNTEAFF.